Listed below are T cell receptor beta chains from one sample, sequenced in a study of cytomegalovirus exposure and HLA in healthy donors. Profiling relied on immunoSEQ multiplex PCR, and the TCRdb table lists in-frame clones only, not all of them. The sample shows more than 100,000 clones, 82% of them seen only once. The specimen sequenced was PBMCs. These receptors all come from a woman between 45 and 65 years old in good health and CMV-seropositive. CDR3s include the opening cysteine and the closing phenylalanine or tryptophan. D genes are given only for firm matches. Where a row states a size, it is once, few, many or the class of an expanded clone; other rows omit it.

v_gene	d_gene	abundance	j_gene	CDR3nt	CDR3aa
TRBV5-4	.	.	TRBJ2-5	TGTGCCAGCAGCTTGGCCCGGTACCAAGAGACCCAGTACTTC	CASSLARYQETQYF
TRBV27	TRBD2	.	TRBJ2-1	TGTGCCACGCAGCGGGAAGCTTTATACAATGAGCAGTTCTTC	CATQREALYNEQFF
TRBV7-9	.	.	TRBJ2-1	TGTGCCAGCAGCACCGGGGTAGCGAGGCACAATGAGCAGTTCTTC	CASSTGVARHNEQFF
TRBV5-4	TRBD2	.	TRBJ2-3	TGTGCCAGCAGCTTGCGTAGCGGGGGCACAGATACGCAGTATTTT	CASSLRSGGTDTQYF
TRBV12-5	.	few	TRBJ1-3	TGTGCTAGTGGTTTCCCCCCGAGGACAAGCTCTGGAAACACCATATATTTT	CASGFPPRTSSGNTIYF
TRBV9	.	.	TRBJ1-1	TGTGCCAGCAGCGTAGACGTTGGGGGGGCCCACACTGAAGCTTTCTTT	CASSVDVGGAHTEAFF
TRBV4-1	.	.	TRBJ2-4	TGCGCCAGCAGCCAAGTGGGGGGATTAGCCAAAAACATTCAGTACTTC	CASSQVGGLAKNIQYF
TRBV18	TRBD2	.	TRBJ2-5	TGTGCCAGCTCACCAAGCGCCACTAGCGGGGAGGAGACCCAGTACTTC	CASSPSATSGEETQYF
TRBV30	TRBD2	.	TRBJ2-2	TGTGCCTGGAGTGAGGTAGCGGGAAACACCGGGGAGCTGTTTTTT	CAWSEVAGNTGELFF
TRBV10-1	.	.	TRBJ2-7	TGCGCCAGCAGTGAGTCGGGGGGTCTCTACGAGCAGTACTTC	CASSESGGLYEQYF
TRBV9	.	.	TRBJ1-6	TGTGCCAGCAGCGCCAGGGGTGGTAATTCACCCCTCCACTTT	CASSARGGNSPLHF
TRBV27	TRBD2	.	TRBJ2-1	TGTGCCAGCAGCCCTAGCGGGAGAATAGATGAGCAGTTCTTC	CASSPSGRIDEQFF
TRBV30	TRBD2	.	TRBJ2-3	TGTGCCTGGAGTCGACTAGCGGGATTCTTTGTAGACACAGATACGCAGTATTTT	CAWSRLAGFFVDTDTQYF
TRBV5-1	.	.	TRBJ1-4	TGCGCCAGCAGCCCAGCCCCGACAGCCTCTGCAACTAATGAAAAACTGTTTTTT	CASSPAPTASATNEKLFF
TRBV6-6	.	.	TRBJ2-3	TGTGCCAGCAGTTACCCGACTCCAGATACGCAGTATTTT	CASSYPTPDTQYF
TRBV5-1	.	few	TRBJ1-1	TGCGCCAGCAGCTTCGGAACCGGGACATTGAACACTGAAGCTTTCTTT	CASSFGTGTLNTEAFF
TRBV7-9	.	.	TRBJ2-1	TGTGCCAGCAGCCAGACAGAAAATGAGCAGTTCTTC	CASSQTENEQFF
TRBV6-6	TRBD1	.	TRBJ1-2	TGTGCCAGCAGTTACTCGAGGCGCACAGGGGGCTATGGCTACACCTTC	CASSYSRRTGGYGYTF
TRBV7-3	.	.	TRBJ1-3	TGTGCCAGCAGCGCGACAGGCTCTGGAAACACCATATATTTT	CASSATGSGNTIYF
TRBV7-6	TRBD1	.	TRBJ2-7	TGTGCCAGCAGCTTGGGACAGGGGGTTCCCTACGAGCAGTACTTC	CASSLGQGVPYEQYF
TRBV4-1	TRBD1	.	TRBJ2-7	TGCGCCAGCAGCCCGACCGGGACAGGAGAGCAGTACTTC	CASSPTGTGEQYF
TRBV5-4	TRBD1	.	TRBJ2-7	TGTGCCAGCAGCCCAAGGGTAACAGGGGGCTGGAACGAGCAGTACTTC	CASSPRVTGGWNEQYF
TRBV11-2	TRBD2	.	TRBJ2-7	TGTGCCAGCAGCTTAGTGTGGACTAGCGAGTACGAGCAGTACTTC	CASSLVWTSEYEQYF
TRBV6-4	TRBD2	.	TRBJ2-1	TGTGCCAGCAGAGATCTAGCGGGAGGACACAATGAGCAGTTCTTC	CASRDLAGGHNEQFF
TRBV7-8	TRBD1	.	TRBJ2-1	TGTGCCAGCAAGACAGGGGTCTACAATGAGCAGTTCTTC	CASKTGVYNEQFF
TRBV5-4	.	.	TRBJ1-2	TGTGCCAGCAGCTCCGGGAGCCGATTGTCCTATGGCTACACCTTC	CASSSGSRLSYGYTF